Sequencing of this T cell receptor (beta chain) was carried out in a study of blood T cell repertoires in COVID-19. Study summary: The samples span acute and convalescent COVID-19 from the United States, Italy and Spain. Nucleic acid was either cDNA or gDNA, and it came from T cells, B-cell-depleted T cells, or PBMCs.

Original processing notes: For nucleated cells, counts were estimated from reference gene primer amplification. Assay used: immunoSEQ multiplex PCR; TCRdb lists only in-frame clones, some missing. The D gene and trimming were derived from the DNA, and the V and J assignments and clone size from that table. The table shows just under 80,000 clones, with 88% occurring only once. The CDR3 runs to 12 residues. Deletions cut 4 bases from V and 7 bases from J, with 10 bases between. The rearrangement joins TRBV12-3 or TRBV12-4 to TRBJ2-5, with D unresolved. The clonotype originates from a human donor in a cohort sampled during active COVID-19. Sequencing input: peripheral blood. In DNA form, the CDR3 reads TGTGCCAGCAGTTCTCAGAGGTCGACCCAGTACTTC. Protein product: CASSSQRSTQYF.